This T cell receptor (beta chain) emerged from a study of blood T cell repertoires in COVID-19 (dated by TCRdb to the early 2020s). The study in broad terms: The collaborator samples originated in the United States, Italy and Spain and spanned the acute and convalescent phases of COVID-19. The material from the prospective study consisted of cDNA or gDNA derived from T cells, B-cell-depleted T cells, or PBMCs. The repertoires were made available in a free public database intended to serve as a resource for research on the immune response to SARS-CoV-2. A de-identified subject ID, COVID-19 status, age in years and sex were almost always included in the sample metadata. Deeply sampled blood TCRbeta repertoires from subjects exposed to, actively infected with, or recovered from COVID-19 were included in the dataset. HLA class I and class II types, where available, came from metadata supplied by the sample provider rather than from assay-based typing. The samples were drawn from the first 160 participants of the ongoing ImmuneRACE study and from more than 1,000 subjects provided by 6 global collaborators. What the authors observed across the whole study: The amount of clinical and demographic metadata varied by source and participant and was provided uncurated.

Only one count was recorded for this clone. This receptor's antigen is unknown. It has no much larger one-base neighbor in the sample; base qualities were not kept. Collaborating institutions collected whole blood in K2EDTA tubes following their own protocols. For TCRbeta analysis, collaborators shipped samples in one of three forms: frozen whole blood, isolated PBMCs, or DNA extracted from either of those sample types. The immunoSEQ Assay, a bias-controlled multiplex PCR, was used to amplify TCRbeta CDR3 regions from genomic DNA. As for the original processing: Nucleated cell counts per sample were estimated from amplification of reference gene primers within the assay. To quantify the absolute abundance of each unique TCRbeta CDR3 rearrangement, sequence reads were collapsed and filtered. For each sample, productive Simpson clonality was calculated by taking the square root of Simpson's diversity index across productive rearrangements. Drawn from immuneACCESS, this table holds only the in-frame rearrangements with V and J called that TCRdb kept. Clones are partly lost; checked studies trace under half to an unresolved V gene and leave the rest unexplained. V and J calls and clone size are those listed in that table; D and trimming were worked out from the DNA. The sample yields 250,000 to 300,000 clones; roughly nine tenths were counted once. The ten largest clonotypes hold about 4% of the sample.

The germline V gene (reference sequence) provides CDR1 GTSNPN and CDR2 SVGIG. From the cysteine through the phenylalanine, the CDR3 covers 13 amino acids. Only the CDR3 region is kept as DNA, spanning 39 bases read in frame from base 1. The trim is 1 base for V and 4 bases for J, with a gap of 10 bases between the germline ends. The origin of this receptor is a man younger than 35 with active or convalescent COVID-19. The sequencing sample was made of peripheral blood. The rearrangement combines TRBV30 with TRBJ2-5; TRBD2 is possibly the D segment (6 matching bases). CDR3 protein: CAWSGSSGETQYF. At the DNA level, the sequence is TGTGCCTGGAGTGGGAGTAGCGGAGAGACCCAGTACTTC.